The text below deals with one TCR beta chain. The data belong to a study of tumor-infiltrating lymphocytes in localized non-small cell lung cancer. Repertoires were generated with immunoSEQ multiplex PCR, while TCRdb's copy carries only in-frame clones and drops some. The table lists tens of thousands of clones, approximately 71% of them singletons. This CDR3 contains 15 residues. V lost 5 bases and J 1 base, leaving 14 bases between the germline ends. Germline CDR1 reads SGHAT; CDR2 reads FQNNGV. V usage is TRBV11-2 and J usage is TRBJ1-1; D is possibly TRBD1 (6 bases). Sample: lung tumor tissue. This sequence was found in a human donor with non-small cell lung cancer. The CDR3 DNA reads TGTGCCAGCAGCCCCGGGGGGGGCGCGAACACTGAAGCTTTCTTT. Translation: CASSPGGGANTEAFF.